The rows below give T cell receptor beta chains drawn from one sample of a study of blood T cell repertoires in COVID-19. Repertoires were generated with immunoSEQ multiplex PCR, while TCRdb's copy carries only in-frame clones and drops some. Of 240,000 or so clones detected, about 80% appear once; the ten largest clones hold over 7.5%. The sample comprised peripheral blood. These TCRs come from a woman of 80 years or more with acute or convalescent COVID-19. Each CDR3 is given with its conserved first and last residue. D genes are given only for firm matches. Clone size appears in some rows only: once, few, many, or a class for an expanded clone.

V gene: TRBV27; D gene: -; clone size: -; J gene: TRBJ2-7; CDR3 protein: CASSTSGGSHEQYF; CDR3 DNA: -
V gene: TRBV2; D gene: -; clone size: -; J gene: TRBJ1-5; CDR3 protein: CASTPETGQPQHF; CDR3 DNA: TGTGCCAGCACCCCCGAAACGGGGCAGCCCCAGCATTTT
V gene: TRBV6-5; D gene: TRBD1; clone size: -; J gene: TRBJ2-2; CDR3 protein: CASSYSGQGKPGELFF; CDR3 DNA: TGTGCCAGCAGTTATTCCGGACAGGGCAAACCCGGGGAGCTGTTTTTT
V gene: TRBV7-9; D gene: TRBD1; clone size: -; J gene: TRBJ1-6; CDR3 protein: CASSSAGTGGLGSSPLHF; CDR3 DNA: TGTGCCAGCAGCTCCGCTGGGACAGGGGGCTTGGGAAGTTCACCCCTCCACTTT
V gene: TRBV18; D gene: TRBD1; clone size: -; J gene: TRBJ1-4; CDR3 protein: CASSPEPGGKGLFF; CDR3 DNA: TGTGCCAGCTCACCCGAACCAGGGGGCAAAGGACTGTTTTTT
V gene: TRBV11-1; D gene: TRBD1; clone size: -; J gene: TRBJ2-7; CDR3 protein: CASSPPPWTGVSEQYF; CDR3 DNA: TGTGCCAGCAGCCCACCCCCGTGGACAGGGGTTAGCGAGCAGTACTTC
V gene: TRBV24-1; D gene: TRBD1; clone size: -; J gene: TRBJ2-2; CDR3 protein: CATSDPGTVNTGELFF; CDR3 DNA: TGTGCCACCAGTGATCCCGGGACAGTCAACACCGGGGAGCTGTTTTTT
V gene: TRBV2; D gene: -; clone size: -; J gene: TRBJ1-2; CDR3 protein: CASSEERPPIGYTF; CDR3 DNA: TGTGCCAGCAGTGAAGAGAGGCCCCCCATTGGCTACACCTTC
V gene: TRBV7-8; D gene: TRBD1; clone size: once; J gene: TRBJ1-5; CDR3 protein: CASSLRTGPQHF; CDR3 DNA: TGTGCCAGCAGCCTCCGGACAGGGCCCCAGCATTTT
V gene: TRBV28; D gene: TRBD2; clone size: -; J gene: TRBJ2-1; CDR3 protein: CASSFFTSGVDEQFF; CDR3 DNA: TGTGCCAGCAGTTTTTTCACTAGCGGGGTCGATGAGCAGTTCTTC
V gene: TRBV6-6; D gene: -; clone size: -; J gene: TRBJ2-1; CDR3 protein: CASSYRGDNEQFF; CDR3 DNA: TGTGCCAGCAGTTATAGGGGTGACAATGAGCAGTTCTTC
V gene: TRBV18; D gene: -; clone size: -; J gene: TRBJ1-1; CDR3 protein: CASSPQGRTEAFF; CDR3 DNA: TGTGCCAGCTCACCCCAGGGGCGCACTGAAGCTTTCTTT
V gene: TRBV2; D gene: -; clone size: -; J gene: TRBJ2-2; CDR3 protein: CASSVESGELFF; CDR3 DNA: TGTGCCAGCAGTGTGGAGTCCGGGGAGCTGTTTTTT
V gene: TRBV12-5; D gene: TRBD2; clone size: -; J gene: TRBJ2-5; CDR3 protein: CASGASGGAGETQYF; CDR3 DNA: TGTGCTAGTGGCGCGAGCGGGGGGGCTGGGGAGACCCAGTACTTC
V gene: TRBV11-3; D gene: -; clone size: few; J gene: TRBJ2-7; CDR3 protein: CASSFQTYEQYF; CDR3 DNA: TGTGCCAGCAGCTTCCAGACATACGAGCAGTACTTC
V gene: TRBV2; D gene: TRBD1; clone size: -; J gene: TRBJ1-6; CDR3 protein: CASRLGQGESPLHF; CDR3 DNA: TGTGCCAGCAGGTTGGGACAGGGTGAATCACCCCTCCACTTT
V gene: TRBV3-1/TRBV3-2; D gene: TRBD1; clone size: -; J gene: TRBJ1-5; CDR3 protein: CASSHRTGANQPQHF; CDR3 DNA: TGTGCCAGCAGCCACCGGACAGGGGCCAATCAGCCCCAGCATTTT
V gene: TRBV7-2; D gene: -; clone size: -; J gene: TRBJ1-5; CDR3 protein: CASRLGGGAGQPQHF; CDR3 DNA: TGTGCCAGCAGATTAGGCGGGGGCGCCGGGCAGCCCCAGCATTTT
V gene: TRBV2; D gene: TRBD1; clone size: -; J gene: TRBJ1-1; CDR3 protein: CASSPDRGMNTEAFF; CDR3 DNA: TGTGCCAGCAGTCCGGACAGGGGTATGAACACTGAAGCTTTCTTT
V gene: TRBV5-1; D gene: TRBD1; clone size: -; J gene: TRBJ1-6; CDR3 protein: CASRDQGAANSPLHF; CDR3 DNA: TGCGCCAGCAGGGATCAGGGGGCGGCTAATTCACCCCTCCACTTT
V gene: TRBV18; D gene: TRBD2; clone size: -; J gene: TRBJ2-2; CDR3 protein: CASSPLGLAGVNTGELFF; CDR3 DNA: TGTGCCAGCTCACCGCTGGGACTAGCGGGGGTGAACACCGGGGAGCTGTTTTTT
V gene: TRBV5-1; D gene: TRBD1; clone size: -; J gene: TRBJ2-7; CDR3 protein: CASSLNRGPSYEQYF; CDR3 DNA: TGCGCCAGCAGCTTGAACAGGGGACCCTCCTACGAGCAGTACTTC
V gene: TRBV5-4; D gene: -; clone size: -; J gene: TRBJ2-7; CDR3 protein: CASSLGGGASYEQYF; CDR3 DNA: TGTGCCAGCAGCTTGGGCGGCGGAGCCTCCTACGAGCAGTACTTC
V gene: TRBV6-4; D gene: -; clone size: many; J gene: TRBJ2-6; CDR3 protein: CASSDSMGGPGGGANVLTF; CDR3 DNA: TGTGCCAGCAGTGACTCGATGGGGGGACCCGGCGGTGGGGCCAACGTCCTGACTTTC
V gene: TRBV5-4; D gene: -; clone size: -; J gene: TRBJ2-5; CDR3 protein: CASSHNRAPERETQYF; CDR3 DNA: TGTGCCAGCAGCCACAACAGGGCGCCGGAAAGGGAGACCCAGTACTTC
V gene: TRBV7-8; D gene: -; clone size: -; J gene: TRBJ1-1; CDR3 protein: CASSRVHGTEAFF; CDR3 DNA: TGTGCCAGCAGCCGGGTCCACGGCACTGAAGCTTTCTTT
V gene: TRBV18; D gene: TRBD2; clone size: -; J gene: TRBJ2-6; CDR3 protein: CASSPTASGASVSGANVLTF; CDR3 DNA: TGTGCCAGCTCTCCTACGGCTAGCGGGGCTTCTGTCTCTGGGGCCAACGTCCTGACTTTC
V gene: TRBV9; D gene: TRBD1; clone size: -; J gene: TRBJ2-5; CDR3 protein: CASSVYGTGVGETQYF; CDR3 DNA: TGTGCCAGCAGCGTATACGGGACAGGGGTAGGGGAGACCCAGTACTTC
V gene: TRBV10-3; D gene: -; clone size: -; J gene: TRBJ1-4; CDR3 protein: CAISESIPSNEKLFF; CDR3 DNA: TGTGCCATCAGTGAGTCGATACCCAGTAATGAAAAACTGTTTTTT